The rows below give T cell receptor beta chains drawn from one sample of a study of CD8+CD57+ T cells in acquired aplastic anemia. TCRdb used MiXCR to reprocess the reads, holding one entry per CDR3 protein. The repertoire holds approximately 160,000 distinct CDR3 sequences, around 43% seen once, with 3.2% in the top ten. The source material was sorted CD4+, CD8+, or CD8+CD57+ T cells (not recorded which) from PBMCs. These receptors originate from a human donor with aplastic anemia. Both conserved end residues are part of each CDR3. The D gene is left open where the match is weak. Clone size is shown for a subset of rows, as once, few, many or a class of expanded clone.

CASSQDLQTNQPQHF TGTGCCAGCAGCCAAGACCTACAGACCAATCAGCCCCAGCATTTT NA 15 TRBV4-2 NA TRBJ1-5
CASTRQGGGGYTF TGTGCCAGCACCCGACAGGGCGGTGGTGGCTACACCTTC few 13 TRBV28 TRBD1 TRBJ1-2
CASSEFSREKLFF TGTGCCAGCAGTGAATTCTCGCGTGAAAAACTGTTTTTT NA 13 TRBV25-1 NA TRBJ1-4
CASRGLASADTQYF TGTGCCAGCCGTGGGCTAGCGAGCGCAGATACGCAGTATTTT NA 14 TRBV19 NA TRBJ2-3
CASSHNRDETRYF TGTGCCAGCAGCCACAACAGGGACGAGACCCGGTACTTC NA 13 TRBV10-3 NA TRBJ2-5
CASSDRGNSGNTF TGTGCCAGTAGCGACCGGGGGAACTCTGGAAACACCTTC few 13 TRBV19 NA TRBJ1-2
CASSFEIYNSPLHF TGTGCCAGCAGTTTTGAAATCTATAATTCACCCCTCCACTTT many 14 TRBV12-3/TRBV12-4 NA TRBJ1-6
CASSGREGNTEAFF TGTGCCAGCAGCGGACGGGAGGGGAACACTGAAGCTTTCTTT many 14 TRBV9 NA TRBJ1-1
CASSPSYEQYF TGTGCCAGCAGCCCATCCTACGAGCAGTACTTC NA 11 TRBV2 NA TRBJ2-7
CSARNGRDQETQYF TGCAGTGCTAGAAACGGCAGGGATCAAGAGACCCAGTACTTC NA 14 TRBV20-1 NA TRBJ2-5
CASSFRWGNEKLFF TGTGCCAGCAGCTTCAGGTGGGGTAATGAAAAACTGTTTTTT many 14 TRBV7-2 NA TRBJ1-4
CASSPSGTGVFNTGELFF TGCGCCAGCAGCCCTTCCGGGACAGGGGTCTTTAACACCGGGGAGCTGTTTTTT many 18 TRBV5-1 TRBD1 TRBJ2-2
CASTRTGYNSPLRF TGTGCCAGCACCCGGACAGGCTATAATTCACCGCTCCGCTTT NA 14 TRBV25-1 TRBD1 TRBJ1-6
CASSSGQGAWETQYF TGTGCCAGCAGCTCGGGACAGGGGGCTTGGGAGACCCAGTACTTC many 15 TRBV7-9 TRBD1 TRBJ2-5
CASSFAALNTEAFF TGTGCCAGCAGCTTCGCAGCATTAAACACTGAAGCTTTCTTT many 14 TRBV11-2 NA TRBJ1-1
CSTTLNYGYTF TGCAGCACAACACTAAACTATGGCTACACCTTC NA 11 TRBV29-1 NA TRBJ1-2
CASRDRGDSPLHF TGTGCCAGCAGGGACAGGGGGGATTCACCCCTCCACTTT NA 13 TRBV25-1 TRBD1 TRBJ1-6
CASSPGEEQFF TGTGCCAGCAGCCCGGGCGAGGAGCAGTTCTTC NA 11 TRBV7-2 NA TRBJ2-1
CASSPGGDRNGYTF TGCGCCAGCAGCCCCGGGGGTGACCGGAATGGCTACACCTTC many 14 TRBV5-1 NA TRBJ1-2
CASSQDLREKEKLFF TGCGCCAGCAGCCAAGATCTCAGGGAGAAGGAAAAACTGTTTTTT NA 15 TRBV4-3 NA TRBJ1-4
CSALEDSSNQPQHF TGCAGCGCTTTGGAGGACTCGAGCAATCAGCCCCAGCATTTT many 14 TRBV29-1 NA TRBJ1-5
CASSEIGSPLHF TGTGCCAGCAGTGAAATTGGTTCACCCCTCCACTTT many 12 TRBV6-1 NA TRBJ1-6
CASSSGTSGRAKTDTQYF TGTGCCAGCAGCTCCGGGACTAGCGGGAGGGCCAAGACAGATACGCAGTATTTT many 18 TRBV5-4 TRBD2 TRBJ2-3
CASSQEVLLGTEAFF TGCGCCAGCAGCCAAGAGGTCCTACTGGGCACTGAAGCTTTCTTT NA 15 TRBV4-1 NA TRBJ1-1
CASSLVVDSGNTIYF TGTGCCAGCAGCTTAGTCGTGGATTCTGGAAACACCATATATTTT many 15 TRBV7-2 NA TRBJ1-3
CASSSLADSPKNTIYF TGTGCCAGCAGCTCCTTAGCGGACAGTCCCAAAAACACCATATATTTT NA 16 TRBV5-6 NA TRBJ1-3
CASSRTSVSYEQYF TGTGCCAGCAGTCGGACTAGCGTCTCCTACGAGCAGTACTTC NA 14 TRBV2 TRBD2 TRBJ2-7
CATSSPGESEQYF TGTGCCACCAGCAGTCCGGGCGAGTCCGAGCAGTACTTC NA 13 TRBV15 NA TRBJ2-7
CASSLFAGANQPQHF TGTGCCAGCAGCTTATTTGCGGGTGCCAATCAGCCCCAGCATTTT NA 15 TRBV7-9 NA TRBJ1-5
CASTPRAGDTDTQYF TGTGCCAGCACCCCGAGAGCGGGGGATACAGATACGCAGTATTTT NA 15 TRBV7-8 TRBD2 TRBJ2-3
CASSWQGGRNQPQHF TGTGCCAGCAGTTGGCAGGGTGGTCGCAATCAGCCCCAGCATTTT many 15 TRBV12-3/TRBV12-4 NA TRBJ1-5
CATLARTSGSSGANVLTF TGTGCCACCTTAGCGAGGACTAGCGGTAGCTCTGGGGCCAACGTCCTGACTTTC few 18 TRBV10-3 TRBD2 TRBJ2-6
CASSVTTSGSKNEQFF TGTGCCAGCAGCGTAACGACTAGCGGGAGTAAGAATGAGCAGTTCTTC NA 16 TRBV9 TRBD2 TRBJ2-1
CASSPRAESPLHF TGTGCCAGCAGCCCGAGGGCCGAATCACCCCTCCACTTT NA 13 TRBV7-3 NA TRBJ1-6
CAIRTAPADEQYF TGTGCCATCAGGACCGCCCCCGCGGACGAGCAGTACTTC NA 13 TRBV10-3 NA TRBJ2-7
CATSDLRSPNQPQHF TGTGCCACCAGTGATCTCAGAAGCCCAAATCAGCCCCAGCATTTT NA 15 TRBV24-1 NA TRBJ1-5
CASRQGNNSPLHF TGTGCCAGCAGACAGGGGAATAATTCACCCCTCCACTTT NA 13 TRBV2 TRBD1 TRBJ1-6
CASSYHRPDTSYNEQFF TGTGCCAGCAGTTATCATCGACCGGACACCTCCTACAATGAGCAGTTCTTC NA 17 TRBV6-2/TRBV6-3 NA TRBJ2-1
CASSPRGGSTDTQYF TGTGCCAGCAGCCCCAGGGGAGGGAGCACAGATACGCAGTATTTT NA 15 TRBV9 NA TRBJ2-3
CASSLQGMAGELFF TGTGCCAGCAGCTTACAGGGAATGGCCGGGGAGCTGTTTTTT NA 14 TRBV7-9 NA TRBJ2-2
CASSYRTGSPLHF TGTGCCAGCAGTTACCGAACTGGTTCACCCCTCCACTTT many 13 TRBV28 NA TRBJ1-6
CASAGGRTDTQYF TGTGCCAGCGCCGGGGGGAGAACAGATACGCAGTATTTT NA 13 TRBV25-1 TRBD2 TRBJ2-3
CATSDAPLTGGQPQHF TGTGCCACCAGTGATGCCCCCTTGACGGGGGGACAGCCCCAGCATTTT NA 16 TRBV24-1 NA TRBJ1-5
CASSWADLYEQYF TGTGCCAGCAGCTGGGCCGATCTCTACGAGCAGTACTTC NA 13 TRBV7-8 NA TRBJ2-7
CASSQGDIQNQPQHF TGTGCCAGCAGCCAAGGGGACATCCAAAATCAGCCCCAGCATTTT many 15 TRBV4-2 NA TRBJ1-5
CATSDPTSGDHEQYF TGTGCCACCAGTGATCCCACTAGCGGGGACCACGAGCAGTACTTC NA 15 TRBV24-1 TRBD2 TRBJ2-7
CASSSPTSGSSHNEQFF TGTGCCAGCAGTTCCCCGACTAGCGGGAGTTCCCACAATGAGCAGTTCTTC NA 17 TRBV27 TRBD2 TRBJ2-1
CASSPLTGASTEAFF TGTGCCAGCAGCCCACTCACGGGAGCCAGCACTGAAGCTTTCTTT NA 15 TRBV7-3 NA TRBJ1-1